This T cell receptor (beta chain) comes out of a study of T cells in tumors after PD-1 blockade (dated by TCRdb to about 2019). As for the study more broadly: Patients with prior checkpoint blockade, systemic immunosuppressant use, or recent radiotherapy or other anti-cancer therapy within 4 weeks were excluded. Patients were treated with either pembrolizumab 200 mg every 3 weeks or cemiplimab 350 mg every 2 weeks. Using site-matched tumors from BCC or SCC patients sampled before and after anti-PD-1 therapy, the study carried out paired single-cell RNA and TCR sequencing. RECIST version 1.1 was used to evaluate clinical response. While on anti-PD-1 treatment, some of the patients also continued taking daily vismodegib 150 mg. Tumor samples averaged approximately 25,000 TCR templates (range about 554-99,264) and approximately 6,000 unique clonotypes, about 20-fold deeper than single-cell TCR sequencing.

Overall results and qualifications from the work: Around 44% of tumor TCR clonotypes were found in blood, and some novel exhausted tumor clones appeared in pre-treatment blood, suggesting peripheral recruitment. Exhausted CD8+ clones expanded after therapy were mostly novel clonotypes undetected pre-treatment, suggesting clonal replacement rather than reinvigoration of pre-existing clones. The source of novel T cell clones was not identified, and lymphoid organs or rare unexpanded clones within the tumor or the tumor periphery could be included among the possible sources. Clonal replacement was seen only when comparing pre- and post-treatment samples and not when comparing two pre-treatment samples, which argues against artifacts from biopsy timing or location.

Sample time point, as interpreted from the label and publication: first of two pre-therapy site-matched biopsies about two months apart. Site-matched tumor biopsies were taken from the same primary tumor before and after PD-1 blockade. For bulk TCRbeta sequencing, genomic DNA was extracted from tumor biopsies or peripheral blood, and input amounts ranged from roughly 550 ng to 6,004 ng. Bulk TCRbeta sequencing was performed on remaining biopsy material to increase sensitivity for rare clonotypes compared with single-cell TCR sequencing. Histologically proven advanced or metastatic basal or squamous cell carcinoma was present in all patients, all of whom were poor candidates for surgical resection. The basal cell carcinoma cohort was made up of about 10 patients, and bulk tumor TCR sequencing was performed for several of these patients. Fresh biopsies were taken from the primary tumor site, and part of the biopsy material was kept in RNAlater for exome and bulk TCR sequencing.

Taken from cysteine to phenylalanine, the CDR3 has 15 residues. The entry retains the CDR3 DNA only, 45 bases that are in frame from base 1. According to the germline V gene, CDR1 reads SGHRS and CDR2 reads YFSETQ. V loses 1 base of germline sequence and J loses 5 bases, and the interval between the two ends is 12 bases. The immunoSEQ platform was used for deep TCRbeta sequencing. On the study's bioinformatics: Only productive rearrangements were exported from the immunoSEQ Analyzer for further analysis. A two-sided binomial test at Bonferroni-corrected P below 0.01 was used to call clones with significant expansion or contraction between timepoints. Bulk TCRbeta clonotypes were assigned T cell phenotypes by matching to single-cell RNA+TCR-seq clones sharing the same TCRbeta sequence. Clone enrichment in tumor was calculated as tumor frequency divided by PBMC frequency from bulk TCR sequencing. GLIPH was used to group TCRs into specificity groups, clusters of distinct TCRs likely recognizing common antigens via shared CDR3 motifs. TCRdb limited this immuneACCESS table to in-frame rearrangements with V and J called. A share of clones is missing; checked studies link under half to unresolved V genes, and the rest is unexplained. V and J calls and clone size are given by that table; D and trimming were obtained from the DNA. The sample includes about 4,200 clones, with around 70% observed a single time. The ten largest make up approximately 6.8% of the sample.

In this sample, this clone turned up a few times. The clone's antigen remains unknown. Base qualities are not at hand, and no much larger clone is one base apart. The receptor comes from a human donor with basal cell carcinoma. The specimen was tumor tissue, collected before anti-PD-1 treatment. The chain is made from TRBV5-1 and TRBJ2-2; possibly the D gene is TRBD2, per 5 matching bases. The DNA reads TGCGCCAGCAGCTTGACACCCCCGGGAACCGGGGAGCTGTTTTTT. Its coded protein is CASSLTPPGTGELFF. The entire variable domain, with the stretches around the CDR3 drawn from the reference TRBV5-1 and TRBJ2-2 proteins, is KAGVTQTPRYLIKTRGQQVTLSCSPISGHRSVSWYQQTPGQGLQFLFEYFSETQRNKGNFPGRFSGRQFSNSRSEMNVSTLELGDSALYLCASSLTPPGTGELFFGEGSRLTVL.